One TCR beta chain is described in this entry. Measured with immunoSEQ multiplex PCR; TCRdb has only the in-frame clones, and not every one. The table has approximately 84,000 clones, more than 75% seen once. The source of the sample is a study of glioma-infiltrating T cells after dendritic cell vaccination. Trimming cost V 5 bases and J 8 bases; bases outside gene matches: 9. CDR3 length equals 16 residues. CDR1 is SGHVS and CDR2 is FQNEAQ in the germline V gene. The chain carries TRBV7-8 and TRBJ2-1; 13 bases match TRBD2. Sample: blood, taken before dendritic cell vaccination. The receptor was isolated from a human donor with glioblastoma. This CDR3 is CASSDPGTSGTDEQFF. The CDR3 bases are TGTGCCAGCAGCGACCCCGGGACTAGCGGGACTGATGAGCAGTTCTTC. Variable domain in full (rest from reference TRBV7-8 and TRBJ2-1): GAGVSQSPRYKVAKRGQDVALRCDPISGHVSLFWYQQALGQGPEFLTYFQNEAQLDKSGLPSDRFFAERPEGSVSTLKIQRTQQEDSAVYLCASSDPGTSGTDEQFFGPGTRLTVL.